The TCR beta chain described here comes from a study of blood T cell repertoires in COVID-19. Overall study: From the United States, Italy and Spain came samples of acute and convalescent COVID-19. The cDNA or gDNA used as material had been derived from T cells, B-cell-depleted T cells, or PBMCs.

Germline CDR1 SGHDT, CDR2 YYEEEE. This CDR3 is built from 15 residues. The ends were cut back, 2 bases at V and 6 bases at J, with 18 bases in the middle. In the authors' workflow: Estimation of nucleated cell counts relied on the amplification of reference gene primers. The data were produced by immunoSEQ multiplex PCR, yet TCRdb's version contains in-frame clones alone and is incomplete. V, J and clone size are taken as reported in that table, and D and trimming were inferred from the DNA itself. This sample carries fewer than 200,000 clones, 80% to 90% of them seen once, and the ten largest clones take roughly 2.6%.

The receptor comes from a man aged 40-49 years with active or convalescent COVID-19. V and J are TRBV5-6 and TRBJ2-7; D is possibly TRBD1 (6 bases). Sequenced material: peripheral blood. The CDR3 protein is CASSLVEAGAGEQYF. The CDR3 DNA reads TGTGCCAGCAGCTTAGTTGAGGCAGGGGCAGGCGAGCAGTACTTC.